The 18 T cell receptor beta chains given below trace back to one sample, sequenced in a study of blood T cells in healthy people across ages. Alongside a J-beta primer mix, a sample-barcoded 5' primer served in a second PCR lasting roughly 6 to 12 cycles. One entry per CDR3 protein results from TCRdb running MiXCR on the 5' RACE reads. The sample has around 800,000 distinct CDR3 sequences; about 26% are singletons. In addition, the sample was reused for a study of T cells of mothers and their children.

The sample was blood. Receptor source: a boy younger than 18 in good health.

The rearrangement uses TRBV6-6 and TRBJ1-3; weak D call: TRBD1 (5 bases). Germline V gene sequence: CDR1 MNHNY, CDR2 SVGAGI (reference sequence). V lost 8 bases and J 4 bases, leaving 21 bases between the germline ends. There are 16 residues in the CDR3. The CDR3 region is CASHPEGLPPGNTIYF. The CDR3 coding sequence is TGTGCCAGCCACCCGGAGGGGCTACCGCCCGGAAACACCATATATTTT.

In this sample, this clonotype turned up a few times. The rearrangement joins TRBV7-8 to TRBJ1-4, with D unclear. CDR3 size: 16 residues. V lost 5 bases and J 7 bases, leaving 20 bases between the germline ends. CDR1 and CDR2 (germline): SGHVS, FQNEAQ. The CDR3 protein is CASSILSDPAGEKLFF. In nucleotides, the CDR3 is TGTGCCAGCAGCATACTATCGGACCCAGCAGGTGAAAAACTGTTTTTT.

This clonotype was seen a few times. The CDR3 nucleotides read TGCAGCGCCCAGGTGACTAGCGGGGACTACAATGAGCAGTTCTTC. This codes for CSAQVTSGDYNEQFF. This sequence joins TRBV20-1 and TRBJ2-1, with TRBD2 identical over 11 bases. This CDR3 has 15 residues. Germline CDR1 DFQATT, CDR2 SNEGSKA (reference sequence).

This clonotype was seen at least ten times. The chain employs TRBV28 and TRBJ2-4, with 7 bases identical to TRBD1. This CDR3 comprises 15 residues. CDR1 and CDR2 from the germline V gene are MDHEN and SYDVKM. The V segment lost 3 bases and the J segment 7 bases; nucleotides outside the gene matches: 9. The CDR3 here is CASSFQTGPGNIQYF. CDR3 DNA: TGTGCCAGCAGTTTCCAGACAGGGCCAGGGAACATTCAGTACTTC.

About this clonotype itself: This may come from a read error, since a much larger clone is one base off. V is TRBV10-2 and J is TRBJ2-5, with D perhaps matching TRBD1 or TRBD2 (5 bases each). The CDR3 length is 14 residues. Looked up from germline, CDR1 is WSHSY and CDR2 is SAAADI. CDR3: CASSESRGTETLYF. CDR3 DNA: TGCGCCAGCAGTGAGTCGAGGGGAACGGAGACCCTGTACTTC.

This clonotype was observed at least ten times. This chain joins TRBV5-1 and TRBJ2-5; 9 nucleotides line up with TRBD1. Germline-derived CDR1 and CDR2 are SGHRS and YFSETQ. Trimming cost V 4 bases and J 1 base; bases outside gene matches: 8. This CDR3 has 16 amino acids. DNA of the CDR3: TGCGCCAGCAGCCCGACAGGGGGTGCCCTCCAAGAGACCCAGTACTTC. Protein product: CASSPTGGALQETQYF.

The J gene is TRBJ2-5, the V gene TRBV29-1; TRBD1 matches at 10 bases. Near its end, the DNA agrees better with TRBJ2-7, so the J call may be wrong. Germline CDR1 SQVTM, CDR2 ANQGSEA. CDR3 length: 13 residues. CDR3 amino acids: CSVYGTGDYEQYF. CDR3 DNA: TGCAGCGTTTACGGGACAGGGGACTACGAGCAGTACTTC.

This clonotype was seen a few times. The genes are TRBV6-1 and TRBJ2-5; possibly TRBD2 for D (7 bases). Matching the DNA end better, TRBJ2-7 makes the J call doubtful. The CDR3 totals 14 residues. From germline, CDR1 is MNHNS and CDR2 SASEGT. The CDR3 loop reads CASTGGPLVYEQYF. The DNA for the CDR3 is TGTGCCAGCACCGGGGGGCCCCTCGTGTACGAGCAGTACTTC.

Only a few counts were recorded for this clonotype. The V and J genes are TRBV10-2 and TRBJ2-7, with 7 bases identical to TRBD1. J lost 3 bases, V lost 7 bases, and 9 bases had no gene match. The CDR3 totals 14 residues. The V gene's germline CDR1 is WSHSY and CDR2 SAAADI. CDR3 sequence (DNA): TGCGCCAGCACCCTAAACAGGGGAGACTACGAGCAGTACTTC. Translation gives CASTLNRGDYEQYF.

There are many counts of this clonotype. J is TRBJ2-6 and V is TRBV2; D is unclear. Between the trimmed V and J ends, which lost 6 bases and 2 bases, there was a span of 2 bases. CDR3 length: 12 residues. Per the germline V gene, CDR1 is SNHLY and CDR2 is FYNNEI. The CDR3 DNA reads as TGTGCCAGCAGGGCTGGGGCCAACGTCCTGACTTTC. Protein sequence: CASRAGANVLTF.

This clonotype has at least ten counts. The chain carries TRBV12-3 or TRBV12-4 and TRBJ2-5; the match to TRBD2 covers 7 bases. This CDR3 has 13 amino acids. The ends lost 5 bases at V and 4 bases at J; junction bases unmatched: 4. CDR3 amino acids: CASSPQRGETQYF. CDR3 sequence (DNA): TGTGCCAGCAGTCCCCAGCGGGGAGAGACCCAGTACTTC.

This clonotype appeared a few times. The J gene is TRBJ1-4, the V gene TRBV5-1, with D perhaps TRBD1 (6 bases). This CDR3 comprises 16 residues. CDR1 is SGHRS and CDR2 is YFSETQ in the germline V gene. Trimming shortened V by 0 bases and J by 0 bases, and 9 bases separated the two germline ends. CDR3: CASSLDTGTTNEKLFF. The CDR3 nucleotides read TGCGCCAGCAGCTTGGATACAGGGACAACTAATGAAAAACTGTTTTTT.

The CDR3 sequence: CASSLGRGDTEAFF. The CDR3 DNA reads TGCGCCAGCAGCTTGGGACGGGGGGACACTGAAGCTTTCTTT. V gene TRBV5-1 combines with J gene TRBJ1-1, with D maybe TRBD1 (5 bases). The CDR3 is made up of 14 amino acids. CDR1 is SGHRS and CDR2 is YFSETQ in the germline V gene. V shed 0 bases and J shed 3 bases, with 9 bases lying between them.

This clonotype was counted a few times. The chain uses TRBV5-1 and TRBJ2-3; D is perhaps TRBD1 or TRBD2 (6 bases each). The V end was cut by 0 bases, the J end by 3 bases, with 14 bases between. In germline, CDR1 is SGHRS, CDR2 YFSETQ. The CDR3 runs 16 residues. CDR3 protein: CASSLGRGQATDTQYF. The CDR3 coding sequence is TGCGCCAGCAGCTTGGGTCGGGGGCAGGCGACAGATACGCAGTATTTT.

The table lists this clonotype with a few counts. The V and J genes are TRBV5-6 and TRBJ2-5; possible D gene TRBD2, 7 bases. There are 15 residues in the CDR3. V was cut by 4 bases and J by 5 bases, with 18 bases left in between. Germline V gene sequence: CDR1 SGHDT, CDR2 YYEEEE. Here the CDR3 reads CASSAWGGVMETQYF. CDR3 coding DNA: TGTGCCAGCAGCGCTTGGGGGGGCGTTATGGAGACCCAGTACTTC.

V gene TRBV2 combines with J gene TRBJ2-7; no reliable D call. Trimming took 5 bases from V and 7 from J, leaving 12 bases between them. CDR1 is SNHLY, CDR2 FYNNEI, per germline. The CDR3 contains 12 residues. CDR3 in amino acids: CASSRDCLEQYF. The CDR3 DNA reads TGTGCCAGCAGTCGAGACTGCCTGGAGCAGTACTTC.

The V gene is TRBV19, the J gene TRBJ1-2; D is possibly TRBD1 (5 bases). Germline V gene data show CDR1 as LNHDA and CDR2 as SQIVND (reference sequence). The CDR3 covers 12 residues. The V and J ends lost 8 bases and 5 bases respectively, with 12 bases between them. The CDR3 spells CASFAGPYGYTF. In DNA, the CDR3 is TGTGCCAGTTTCGCAGGGCCGTATGGCTACACCTTC.

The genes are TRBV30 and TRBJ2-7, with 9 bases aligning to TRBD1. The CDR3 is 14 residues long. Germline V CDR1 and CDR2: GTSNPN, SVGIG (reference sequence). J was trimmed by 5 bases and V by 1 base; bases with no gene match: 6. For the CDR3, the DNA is TGTGCCTGGAGTGGTTACACAGGGGGCCACGAGCAGTACTTC. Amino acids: CAWSGYTGGHEQYF. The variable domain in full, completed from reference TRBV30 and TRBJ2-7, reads SQTIHQWPATLVQPVGSPLSLECTVEGTSNPNLYWYRQAAGRGLQLLFYSVGIGQISSEVPQNLSASRPQDRQFILSSKKLLLSDSGFYLCAWSGYTGGHEQYFGPGTRLTVT.